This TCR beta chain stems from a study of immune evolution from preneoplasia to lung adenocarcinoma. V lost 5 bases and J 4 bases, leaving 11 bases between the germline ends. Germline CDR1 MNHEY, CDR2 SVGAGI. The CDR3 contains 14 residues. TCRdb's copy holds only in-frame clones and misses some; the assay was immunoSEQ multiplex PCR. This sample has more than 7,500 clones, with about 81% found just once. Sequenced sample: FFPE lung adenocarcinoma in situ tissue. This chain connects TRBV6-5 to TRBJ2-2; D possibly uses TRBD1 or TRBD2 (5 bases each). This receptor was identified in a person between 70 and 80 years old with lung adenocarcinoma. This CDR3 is CASSGGVGTGELFF. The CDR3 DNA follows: TGTGCCAGCAGTGGGGGAGTAGGCACCGGGGAGCTGTTTTTT.